This record covers a single T cell receptor beta chain. The data originate from a study of regulatory T cells in long-lasting Graves disease. The CDR3 has 15 residues. Looked up from germline, CDR1 is KGHDR and CDR2 is SFDVKD. V dropped 4 bases and J dropped 1; count of bases not matched to a gene: 4. Investigators prepared the TCR beta libraries by applying iRepertoire HTBI primers and Arm-PCR of CDR3 regions. Original data processing: Analysis of the samples identified 50 to 75 TRBV and 13 to 15 TRBJ segments. TCRdb re-called the multiplex PCR reads through MiXCR, storing one row per CDR3 protein. The V and J calls were not made by the authors but by TCRdb's processing. The data show around 320,000 distinct CDR3 sequences, over 15% seen once. Time point in this sample: newly diagnosed GD, antithyroid drugs for less than 3 months. From PBMCs, RNA was extracted and then used to make the TCR library.

These sequences were also reported in another study, on T cells in Graves' hyperthyroidism and ophthalmopathy.

The source is a man aged 35 to 55 with Graves disease. The source was peripheral blood mononuclear cells (PBMCs), collected at new diagnosis, from a patient treated with antithyroid drugs. This chain joins TRBV24-1 and TRBJ2-3; 7 nucleotides match TRBD1. CDR3 nucleotide sequence: TGTGCCACCAGTGAGTGGGACAGTCGCACAGATACGCAGTATTTT. It codes for CATSEWDSRTDTQYF.